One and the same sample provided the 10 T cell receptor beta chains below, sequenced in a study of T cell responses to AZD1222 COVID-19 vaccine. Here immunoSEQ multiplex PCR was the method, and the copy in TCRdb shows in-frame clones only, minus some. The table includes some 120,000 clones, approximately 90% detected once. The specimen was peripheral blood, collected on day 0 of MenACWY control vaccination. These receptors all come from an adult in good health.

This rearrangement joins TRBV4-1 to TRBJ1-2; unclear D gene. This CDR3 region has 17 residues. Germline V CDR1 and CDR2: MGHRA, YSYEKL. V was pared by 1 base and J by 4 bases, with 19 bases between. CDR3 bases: TGCGCCAGCAGCCAAGCAGGAAGTCCCTCAAGCGGCTATGGCTACACCTTC. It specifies CASSQAGSPSSGYGYTF.

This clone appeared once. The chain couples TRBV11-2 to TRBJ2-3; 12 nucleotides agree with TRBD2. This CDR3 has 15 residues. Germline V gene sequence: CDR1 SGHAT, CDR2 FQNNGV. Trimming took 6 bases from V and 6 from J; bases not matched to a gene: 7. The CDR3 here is CASSASGRAWDTQYF. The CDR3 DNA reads TGTGCCAGCAGTGCTAGCGGGAGGGCCTGGGATACGCAGTATTTT.

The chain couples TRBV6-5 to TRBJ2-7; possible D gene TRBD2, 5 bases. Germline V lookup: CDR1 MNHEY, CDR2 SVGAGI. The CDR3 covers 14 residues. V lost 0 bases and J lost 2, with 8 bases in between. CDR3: CASSYSGDAYEQYF. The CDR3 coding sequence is TGTGCCAGCAGTTACTCGGGAGACGCCTACGAGCAGTACTTC.

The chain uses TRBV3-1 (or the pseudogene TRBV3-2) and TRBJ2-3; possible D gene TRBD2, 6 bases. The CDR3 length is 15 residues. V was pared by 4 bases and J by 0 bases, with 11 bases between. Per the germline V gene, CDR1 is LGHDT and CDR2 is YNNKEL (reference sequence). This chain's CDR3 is CASSRDWGSTDTQYF. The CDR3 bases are TGTGCCAGCAGCCGGGACTGGGGGAGCACAGATACGCAGTATTTT.

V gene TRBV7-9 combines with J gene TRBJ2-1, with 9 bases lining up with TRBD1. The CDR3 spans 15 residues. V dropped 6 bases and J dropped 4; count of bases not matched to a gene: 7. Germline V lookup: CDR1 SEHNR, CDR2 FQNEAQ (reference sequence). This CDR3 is CASSSDRGSYNEQFF. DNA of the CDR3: TGTGCCAGCAGTTCGGACAGGGGCTCGTACAATGAGCAGTTCTTC.

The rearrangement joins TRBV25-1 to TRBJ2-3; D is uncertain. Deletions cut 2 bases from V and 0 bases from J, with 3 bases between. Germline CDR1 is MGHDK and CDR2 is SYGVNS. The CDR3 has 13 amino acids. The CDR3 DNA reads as TGTGCCAGCAGTGAACAGAGCACAGATACGCAGTATTTT. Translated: CASSEQSTDTQYF.

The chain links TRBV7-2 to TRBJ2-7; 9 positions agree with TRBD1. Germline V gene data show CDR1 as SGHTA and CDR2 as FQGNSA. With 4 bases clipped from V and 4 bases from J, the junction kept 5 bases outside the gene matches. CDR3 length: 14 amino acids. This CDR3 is CASSSDRGVYEQYF. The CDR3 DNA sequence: TGTGCCAGCAGCTCCGACAGGGGGGTATACGAGCAGTACTTC.

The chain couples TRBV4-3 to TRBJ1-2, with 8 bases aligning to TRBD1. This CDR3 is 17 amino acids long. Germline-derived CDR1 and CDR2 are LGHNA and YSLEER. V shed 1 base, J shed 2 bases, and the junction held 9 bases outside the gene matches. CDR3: CASSQAGGPTINYGYTF. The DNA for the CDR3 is TGCGCCAGCAGCCAAGCAGGGGGCCCGACAATCAACTATGGCTACACCTTC.

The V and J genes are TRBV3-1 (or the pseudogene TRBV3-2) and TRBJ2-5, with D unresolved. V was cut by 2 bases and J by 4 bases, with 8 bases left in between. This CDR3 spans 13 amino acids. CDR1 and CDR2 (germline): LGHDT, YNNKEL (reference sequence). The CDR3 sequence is CASSQSWVETQYF. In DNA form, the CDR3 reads TGTGCCAGCAGCCAAAGTTGGGTAGAGACCCAGTACTTC.

The DNA of the CDR3 is TGTGCCAGCAGCTTAGATGGTTCCCTCGATGAGCAGTTCTTC. The encoded protein is CASSLDGSLDEQFF. The V and J genes are TRBV11-2 and TRBJ2-1, with D unclear. V lost 0 bases and J 8 bases, leaving 11 bases between the germline ends. Germline V gene data show CDR1 as SGHAT and CDR2 as FQNNGV. CDR3 length equals 14 residues.